Listed below are T cell receptor beta chains from one sample, sequenced in a study of tumor-infiltrating lymphocytes in primary liver carcinoma. TCRdb used MiXCR to reprocess the multiplex PCR reads, holding one entry per CDR3 protein. The sample carries about 200,000 distinct CDR3 sequences, less than 65% recorded once. The material sequenced was peripheral blood. The source of these receptors is a woman aged 55-75 years with primary liver carcinoma and hepatitis B virus infection. Each CDR3 is given with its conserved first and last residue.

v_call cdr3_aa
TRBV6-1 CASSQKTATYVYTF
TRBV12-3/TRBV12-4 CASNYETGAYGYTF
TRBV11-3 CASSLGGPGAYKQYF
TRBV5-8 CASSWDGADNEKLFF
TRBV7-9 CASKAEWGTDTQYF
TRBV11-2 CASSPGSDTQYF
TRBV12-3/TRBV12-4 CASSVGGVRNYGYTF
TRBV24-1 CATSEAGRAGQPQHF
TRBV6-6 CASSYSRGGRRDTEGFF
TRBV5-4 CASSPLATGMGETQYF
TRBV28 CASSADGNTEAFF
TRBV10-2 CASSTRRGVLDEQYF
TRBV28 CASRGQGDYEQYF
TRBV29-1 CSVDPGGSYEQYF
TRBV11-3 CASSLGTSGSKEQFF
TRBV11-2 CASSSTGGQNIQYF
TRBV4-1 CASCQESPGGSTDTQYF
TRBV11-3 CPCSLYKNTGELFF
TRBV29-1 CSVDGTSVERRDTQYF
TRBV10-3 CAINRGSGYGYTF
TRBV14 CASSPSLRRGYNKQFF
TRBV29-1 CSVDQRGRTEALF
TRBV20-1 CSARDTGGPRNEQFF
TRBV7-8 CASGQQGGPTYNEQFF
TRBV6-2/TRBV6-3 CATQGGLGTDTQYF
TRBV4-1 CASSQSPGVDTEAFF
TRBV28 CASSSPYRASEAFF
TRBV11-1 CASRSGRGYLYAGQYF
TRBV6-5 CASRYYGTSGYEQYF
TRBV28 CASTSTSGYEQYF
TRBV10-3 CAISTATAGGPDTQYF
TRBV30 CAWEADAFPDTQYF
TRBV11-2 CASSLGTGGYTAELFF
TRBV11-2 CAGSLLARSDTQYF
TRBV13 CASSPGRARCNTEAFF
TRBV28 CASSLGTYEQYF
TRBV11-2 CACSLGGGTHYF
TRBV4-1 CASSQVRSSGRDIAKNTQCF
TRBV29-1 CSIGYGDLEAFF
TRBV20-1 CSTLPGTSGVQQYF
TRBV12-5 CASGLYGTRNEQFF
TRBV30 CAWSNWPGGSLNTEAFF
TRBV11-2 CASNFDETRELFF